One and the same sample provided the 10 T cell receptor beta chains below, sequenced in a study of T-cell memory formation after mild COVID-19. TCRdb ran MiXCR on the 5' RACE reads and lists one entry per CDR3 protein. The profile shows around 83,000 distinct CDR3 sequences, roughly 25% of them singletons. The sequencing input was PBMCs or a T cell subset sorted from them (not recorded which). These receptor sequences come from a man younger than 30 who had mild COVID-19 (a few samples of this study predate the infection). Cell type and time point are not known.

The chain couples TRBV5-5 to TRBJ2-7; possibly TRBD2 for D (5 bases). Germline loops: CDR1 SGHKS, CDR2 YYEKEE (reference sequence). The CDR3 loop spans 14 amino acids. With 4 bases removed from V and 1 base from J, the gap between germline ends came to 12 bases. The CDR3 here is CASSPTGESYEQYF. In nucleotides, the CDR3 is TGTGCCAGCAGCCCAACCGGGGAGTCCTACGAGCAGTACTTC. Full variable domain (rest looked up from reference TRBV5-5 and TRBJ2-7): DAGVTQSPTHLIKTRGQQVTLRCSPISGHKSVSWYQQVLGQGPQFIFQYYEKEERGRGNFPDRFSARQFPNYSSELNVNALLLGDSALYLCASSPTGESYEQYFGPGTRLTVT.

In its sample, this clonotype was seen a few times. The chain has TRBV20-1 and TRBJ2-5, with TRBD2 matching over 10 bases. From germline, CDR1 is DFQATT and CDR2 SNEGSKA (reference sequence). J was trimmed by 4 bases and V by 2 bases; bases with no gene match: 13. CDR3 length equals 17 residues. The CDR3: CSARRPTLSGGTETQYF. DNA of the CDR3: TGCAGTGCTAGACGACCCACCCTTAGCGGGGGGACAGAGACCCAGTACTTC.

The chain couples TRBV5-1 to TRBJ1-2, with unresolved D. CDR1 is SGHRS, CDR2 YFSETQ, per germline. The CDR3 is 15 amino acids. Deletions cut 5 bases from V and 4 bases from J, with 18 bases between. The CDR3 loop reads CASREVGPEGYGYTF. DNA for the CDR3: TGCGCCAGCAGGGAGGTCGGCCCCGAGGGCTATGGCTACACCTTC.

This clonotype was observed a few times. The chain employs TRBV7-9 and TRBJ2-2; D call uncertain. Germline CDR1 reads SEHNR; CDR2 reads FQNEAQ (reference sequence). The V end was cut by 0 bases, the J end by 4 bases, with 9 bases between. The CDR3 runs 15 residues. CDR3 region: CASSLATGSTGELFF. In DNA form, the CDR3 reads TGTGCCAGCAGCTTAGCGACTGGCAGCACCGGGGAGCTGTTTTTT.

This clonotype was observed a handful of times. This chain uses TRBV7-9 with TRBJ1-1, with TRBD1 identical over 7 bases. The germline V gene has CDR1 SEHNR and CDR2 FQNEAQ (reference sequence). This CDR3 contains 15 residues. Germline trimming cut 4 bases from V and 0 bases from J; bases unmatched to any gene: 5. The CDR3 DNA reads as TGTGCCAGCAGCTCTCGACAGGGCATGAACACTGAAGCTTTCTTT. Residues: CASSSRQGMNTEAFF.

The V and J genes are TRBV6-2 or TRBV6-3 and TRBJ2-1, with D uncertain. The germline V and J ends were trimmed by 7 bases and 5 bases, with 12 bases remaining between them. CDR1 and CDR2 from the germline V gene are MNHEY and SVGEGT. The CDR3 loop spans 13 amino acids. In DNA, the CDR3 is TGTGCCAGCAACCGGTTCCTCCACAATGAGCAGTTCTTC. Protein product: CASNRFLHNEQFF.

This clonotype was observed a handful of times. This chain connects TRBV7-2 to TRBJ2-1, with D unclear. Trimming took off 5 bases at V and 5 bases at J, with 13 bases between the two ends. The V gene's germline CDR1 is SGHTA and CDR2 FQGNSA. CDR3 length: 14 amino acids. CDR3 sequence reads: CASSTQSWDNEQFF. DNA for the CDR3: TGTGCCAGCAGCACCCAGTCGTGGGACAATGAGCAGTTCTTC.

The V call is TRBV12-3 or TRBV12-4, the J call TRBJ2-2, with 10 bases lining up with TRBD1. The CDR3 sequence is 15 residues long. J gave up 6 bases and V 7 bases, and 8 bases lay outside the gene matches. CDR3 sequence reads: CASTGTGVLAGELFF. In nucleotides, the CDR3 is TGTGCCAGCACCGGGACAGGGGTTTTAGCCGGGGAGCTGTTTTTT.

The V call is TRBV2, the J call TRBJ2-1, with 11 bases that match TRBD2. The CDR3 contains 16 residues. J gave up 3 bases and V 4 bases, and 5 bases lay outside the gene matches. From germline, CDR1 is SNHLY and CDR2 FYNNEI. DNA of the CDR3: TGTGCCAGCAGTGGACTAGCGGGGCCCCTCTACAATGAGCAGTTCTTC. Translated: CASSGLAGPLYNEQFF.

This sequence joins TRBV4-1 and TRBJ2-2; tentative D call: TRBD2 (6 bases). The CDR3 is made up of 16 amino acids. Germline-derived CDR1 and CDR2 are MGHRA and YSYEKL. Between the trimmed V and J ends, which lost 0 bases and 0 bases, there was a span of 8 bases. The CDR3 spells CASSQDPGANTGELFF. The CDR3 DNA reads as TGCGCCAGCAGCCAAGATCCGGGGGCGAACACCGGGGAGCTGTTTTTT.